The 24 T cell receptor beta chains given below trace back to one sample, sequenced in a study of blood T cells in healthy people across ages. A J-beta primer mix and a sample-barcoded 5' primer were used in a second PCR of about 7 to 12 cycles. Each CDR3 protein gets one entry after TCRdb re-called the 5' RACE reads with MiXCR. Seen here are roughly 1,500,000 distinct CDR3 sequences, roughly 45% observed once, and the top ten hold roughly 7.9%. Sequenced material: blood. The receptors were sampled from a woman aged 18-29 years in good health.

This chain joins TRBV6-2 or TRBV6-3 and TRBJ1-1; a weak D match, TRBD1 (5 bases). V was trimmed by 2 bases and J by 10 bases, leaving 11 bases between them. Germline lookup yields CDR1 MNHEY and CDR2 SVGEGT. The CDR3 covers 12 residues. This chain's CDR3 is CASSYGARGAFF. The CDR3 DNA is TGTGCCAGCAGTTACGGGGCGCGGGGAGCTTTCTTT.

In regard to this clonotype: A much larger clone differs from this one at a single base, so this may be a read error. The chain joins TRBV28 to TRBJ1-2; unclear D gene. The V gene's germline CDR1 is MDHEN and CDR2 SYDVKM. The CDR3 extends over 11 amino acids. V gave up 6 bases and J gave up 10 bases, with 12 bases separating them. The CDR3 bases are TGTGCCAGCAGGTTGAACTCTGACTACACCTTC. Residues: CASRLNSDYTF.

This clonotype has a handful of counts. The chain couples TRBV12-3 or TRBV12-4 to TRBJ2-7; D is perhaps TRBD2 (5 bases). V was trimmed by 6 bases and J by 6 bases, leaving 18 bases between them. The CDR3 is 14 amino acids. CDR3 residues: CASRRDPQGGEQYF. The CDR3 coding sequence is TGTGCCAGCAGGCGTGATCCTCAAGGAGGCGAGCAGTACTTC.

This clonotype has more than one count but fewer than ten. The chain is built from TRBV12-3 or TRBV12-4 and TRBJ1-2, with 9 bases fitting TRBD1. Trimming cost V 6 bases and J 5 bases; bases outside gene matches: 13. The CDR3 sequence is 16 residues long. The CDR3 nucleotides read TGTGCCAGCAGGCCACCGAGGACAGGGGCGCTTTATGGCTACACCTTC. Translating it yields CASRPPRTGALYGYTF.

This clonotype came up a few times. This sequence joins TRBV6-6 and TRBJ1-1, with D perhaps matching TRBD1 (5 bases). Germline V gene sequence: CDR1 MNHNY, CDR2 SVGAGI (reference sequence). The V end was cut by 6 bases, the J end by 7 bases, with 18 bases between. This CDR3 contains 14 residues. CDR3 sequence: CASSHGIDQGEAFF. The CDR3 bases are TGTGCCAGCAGCCACGGGATAGACCAGGGTGAAGCTTTCTTT.

The chain couples TRBV2 to TRBJ1-2, with D perhaps TRBD1 (5 bases). V lost 7 bases and J 4 bases, leaving 19 bases between the germline ends. Germline V gene data show CDR1 as SNHLY and CDR2 as FYNNEI. CDR3 length: 15 residues. The CDR3 sequence: CASTRGTARLYGYTF. CDR3 in DNA: TGTGCCAGCACCCGAGGGACGGCGCGTCTCTATGGCTACACCTTC.

This chain connects TRBV27 to TRBJ2-3; TRBD2 matches at 9 bases. The germline gives CDR1 MNHEY, CDR2 SMNVEV (reference sequence). The CDR3 totals 17 residues. The V and J ends lost 4 bases and 4 bases, in that order; junction bases with no gene match: 12. The CDR3 loop is CASSSSRGAGGADTQYF. CDR3 nucleotides: TGTGCCAGCAGTTCATCTCGTGGGGCGGGGGGGGCAGATACGCAGTATTTT.

Concerning this clonotype: Sequence at one end of the junction differs from germline and may be a read error. The gene calls are TRBV12-3 or TRBV12-4 and TRBJ2-7; D not certain. The CDR3 is 12 amino acids. The CDR3 sequence: CASSPLSYGQYF. The DNA of the CDR3 is TGTGCCAGCAGCCCCCTTTCCTACGGGCAGTACTTC.

This clonotype was counted many times. This sequence joins TRBV29-1 and TRBJ2-1; D possibly corresponds to TRBD2 (6 bases). This CDR3 spans 17 amino acids. Looked up from germline, CDR1 is SQVTM and CDR2 is ANQGSEA. Trimming removed 0 bases from V and 0 bases from J, with 15 bases in between. The CDR3 nucleotides read TGCAGCGTTGAAGAGGAGGGTAAGGGCAGCTCCTACAATGAGCAGTTCTTC. It is translated as CSVEEEGKGSSYNEQFF.

About this clonotype itself: The germline gene is not matched at one end of the junction; a read error may be the cause. The chain has TRBV6-6 and TRBJ1-1; D is possibly TRBD1 (6 bases). Germline V gene data show CDR1 as MNHNY and CDR2 as SVGAGI (reference sequence). This CDR3 has 15 amino acids. This CDR3 is CACSPRQASNTEAFF. In nucleotides, the CDR3 is TGTGCCTGCAGCCCTAGACAGGCCTCGAACACTGAAGCTTTCTTT.

CDR3 region: CASSSRTGGFF. CDR3 coding DNA: TGTGCCAGCAGCTCCCGGACAGGAGGGTTCTTC. The chain has TRBV7-2 and TRBJ2-1; 7 bases are shared with TRBD1. This CDR3 is built from 11 residues. The V segment lost 4 bases and the J segment 15 bases; nucleotides outside the gene matches: 6. Per germline, CDR1 SGHTA and CDR2 FQGNSA.

This clonotype was counted a few times. V usage is TRBV29-1 and J usage is TRBJ2-7, with 10 bases aligning to TRBD1. The CDR3 spans 14 residues. V lost 7 bases, J lost 5 bases, and 11 bases stayed unmatched. CDR1 is SQVTM, CDR2 ANQGSEA, per germline. The CDR3 sequence: CSGRRQGAIDEQYF. DNA for the CDR3: TGCAGCGGGAGGAGACAGGGGGCTATTGACGAGCAGTACTTC.

This clonotype was observed a few times. The chain joins TRBV10-3 to TRBJ2-7; 9 nucleotides agree with TRBD2. The CDR3 runs to 14 residues. Germline V lookup: CDR1 ENHRY, CDR2 SYGVKD. The junction had 3 bases not matched to a gene; V was cut back by 2 bases and J by 4 bases. CDR3 in DNA: TGTGCCATCAGTGAGGGGCTAGCGGGGTACGAGCAGTACTTC. It codes for CAISEGLAGYEQYF.

This clonotype was seen only a few times. This chain links TRBV7-9 with TRBJ1-2; 9 bases are a match to TRBD1. V dropped 5 bases and J dropped 7; count of bases not matched to a gene: 5. The V gene's germline CDR1 is SEHNR and CDR2 FQNEAQ (reference sequence). The CDR3 consists of 13 residues. CDR3 protein: CASSIQGAVGYTF. Here the CDR3 DNA reads TGTGCCAGCAGCATACAGGGGGCAGTTGGCTACACCTTC.

This chain links TRBV15 with TRBJ2-1; tentative D call: TRBD1 (5 bases). Germline V CDR1 and CDR2: LNHNV, YYDKDF (reference sequence). This CDR3 region has 18 residues. V shed 1 base and J shed 6 bases, with 22 bases lying between them. The CDR3 DNA reads TGTGCCACCAGCAGAGGTGGCGCAGGGAAAGTGATCGGCAATGAGCAGTTCTTC. It yields the protein CATSRGGAGKVIGNEQFF.

This clonotype was seen just once. This chain uses TRBV9 with TRBJ2-6, with D possibly being TRBD2 (5 bases). The CDR3 runs 15 residues. V was shortened by 3 bases and J by 0 bases, with 7 bases between the two germline ends. CDR1 and CDR2 from the germline V gene are SGDLS and YYNGEE. The CDR3 sequence: CASSAGFSGANVLTF. CDR3 bases: TGTGCCAGCAGCGCGGGATTCTCTGGGGCCAACGTCCTGACTTTC.

The genes are TRBV18 and TRBJ1-2; no clear D gene. The CDR3 extends over 13 amino acids. Germline CDR1 and CDR2: KGHSH and LQKENI. Between the trimmed V and J ends, which lost 4 bases and 5 bases, there was a span of 11 bases. The CDR3 loop is CASSHGETYGYTF. The CDR3 nucleotides read TGTGCCAGCTCACATGGAGAAACGTATGGCTACACCTTC.

This clonotype has a handful of counts. Here the CDR3 reads CASAFLRKTQYF. In nucleotides, the CDR3 is TGTGCCAGCGCGTTCTTACGAAAGACCCAGTACTTC. V and J are TRBV2 and TRBJ2-5; D gene unclear. Trimming shortened V by 8 bases and J by 6 bases, and 13 bases separated the two germline ends. Germline-derived CDR1 and CDR2 are SNHLY and FYNNEI. The length of the CDR3 is 12 residues.

This clonotype was seen more than once but under ten times. V usage is TRBV11-2 and J usage is TRBJ2-1; a possible D gene is TRBD1 (6 bases). Germline V CDR1 and CDR2: SGHAT, FQNNGV. Trimming took 5 bases from V and 0 from J, leaving 14 bases between them. The CDR3 runs 16 residues. For the CDR3, the DNA is TGTGCCAGCAGCGCGCGGACAGCGGACTCCTACAATGAGCAGTTCTTC. As protein: CASSARTADSYNEQFF.

The chain couples TRBV7-9 to TRBJ2-7; D unclear. The CDR3 is 15 amino acids. CDR1 is SEHNR and CDR2 is FQNEAQ in the germline V gene (reference sequence). The germline V and J ends were trimmed by 0 bases and 4 bases, with 13 bases remaining between them. The chain's CDR3 is CASSLAGGVEYEQYF. Written as DNA, the CDR3 is TGTGCCAGCAGCTTAGCCGGCGGAGTGGAGTACGAGCAGTACTTC.

V gene TRBV20-1 combines with J gene TRBJ2-5; D uncertain. Trimming stripped 0 bases from V and 11 bases from J, with 19 bases between. The germline V gene has CDR1 DFQATT and CDR2 SNEGSKA (reference sequence). This CDR3 is built from 14 residues. This chain's CDR3 is CSARDPPADTEQYF. CDR3 DNA sequence: TGCAGTGCTAGAGATCCGCCAGCTGATACTGAGCAGTACTTC.

A note on this clonotype: Compared with germline, one end of the junction differs, possibly owing to a read error. In DNA, the CDR3 is TGTGCCAGCAGCTTGCGGACTAGCGGTGGAACCTACGATGAGCAGTTCTTC. Protein product: CASSLRTSGGTYDEQFF. The chain uses TRBV5-5 and TRBJ2-1, with TRBD2 matching over 10 bases. Germline values: CDR1 SGHKS, CDR2 YYEKEE (reference sequence). The CDR3 extends over 17 amino acids.

The CDR3 reads CASSPRGLSGGQETQYF. The DNA of the CDR3 is TGTGCCAGCAGCCCGAGGGGACTAAGCGGGGGGCAAGAGACTCAGTACTTC. The V call is TRBV4-2, the J call TRBJ2-7; 9 nucleotides line up with TRBD2. V shed 4 bases and J 10 bases; nucleotides not matched to a gene: 20. Germline CDR1 LGHNA, CDR2 YNFKEQ. CDR3 length: 17 amino acids.

On this clonotype itself: This could be a read error, since a much larger clone is one nucleotide away. The V call is TRBV29-1, the J call TRBJ2-1, with D tentatively TRBD1 or TRBD2 (5 bases each). Trimming removed 3 bases from V and 0 bases from J, with 21 bases in between. There are 18 residues in the CDR3. Germline V gives CDR1 SQVTM, CDR2 ANQGSEA. CDR3 sequence: CSVDVLMRGPSSYNEQFF. CDR3 nucleotide sequence: TGCAGCGTTGATGTTCTTATGAGGGGCCCGAGCTCCTACAATGAGCAGTTCTTC.